This T cell receptor (beta chain) derives from a study of cytomegalovirus exposure and HLA in healthy donors. In the study overall: Of the donors genotyped, several hundred in all, about 82% fell in the Caucasian-associated ancestry cluster. Study results and limitations: The study carried out a later analysis of TCR beta sequences. It associated 16,951 of them with specific HLA alleles at a false discovery rate of 0.05.

The CDR3 totals 13 residues. Germline V lookup: CDR1 LNHDA, CDR2 SQIVND (reference sequence). V shed 3 bases and J shed 2 bases, with 5 bases lying between them. Of note for this clone: Its specificity is unknown.

Both 60 Vbeta primers and 13 Jbeta primers went into the PCR. TCRdb keeps only in-frame clones here, not all; method: immunoSEQ multiplex PCR. Here the sample spans some 150,000 clones, around 80% being singletons. The sample comprised PBMCs. V usage is TRBV19 and J usage is TRBJ2-1; D remains unclear. This clonotype originated in a man aged 25-45 years in good health and CMV-seropositive. In DNA form, the CDR3 reads TGTGCCAGTAGTATTAACACCTACAATGAGCAGTTCTTC. This sequence encodes CASSINTYNEQFF. The full variable domain, in which reference TRBV19 and TRBJ2-1 provide the parts outside the CDR3, is DGGITQSPKYLFRKEGQNVTLSCEQNLNHDAMYWYRQDPGQGLRLIYYSQIVNDFQKGDIAEGYSVSREKKESFPLTVTSAQKNPTAFYLCASSINTYNEQFFGPGTRLTVL.